A selection of T cell receptor beta chains follows, all from one sample in a study of T cell changes during pregnancy in multiple sclerosis. Generated by immunoSEQ multiplex PCR, the TCRdb table keeps only in-frame clones and is missing some. The profile shows around 100,000 clones, 90% to 95% of them singletons. The sample consisted of peripheral blood, taken in the third trimester of pregnancy. The receptors were sampled from a female donor with multiple sclerosis, enrolled in a pregnancy study. CDR3s leave out the opening cysteine and the closing phenylalanine or tryptophan. Each record gives: V gene, D gene, CDR3 protein. D genes are given only for firm matches.

TRBV30 | NA | ACSRGFNQPQH
TRBV11-2 | NA | ASSPEEGSWYDGYT
TRBV5-1 | TRBD2 | ASSWRLAGSADTQY
TRBV5-1 | NA | ASSFSVPSANYGYT
TRBV5-1 | TRBD2 | ASSGGLAGAYEQY
TRBV4-1 | TRBD2 | ASSQEGGLAGTYEQY
TRBV5-4 | TRBD2 | ASSKTGTSGIGHEQY
TRBV5-3 | TRBD1 | ARSVFPGQVNGYT
TRBV11-2 | NA | ASSLTRASGELF
TRBV28 | NA | AVLSGGTEAF
TRBV29-1 | NA | SVVKTGADTEAF
TRBV30 | NA | AWRNLGSNQPQH
TRBV19 | TRBD2 | ASSPIAGGGTDTQY
TRBV11-3 | NA | ASSLDTGGGGTYNEQF
TRBV4-2 | TRBD1 | ASSQDPGTGVKSDTQY
TRBV19 | NA | ASSIEGHGSYEQY
TRBV6-1 | TRBD1 | ASSDEYRGYEQY
TRBV5-4 | TRBD1 | ASSLVGTGINEQF
TRBV30 | NA | AWSPFTEAF
TRBV4-2 | TRBD1 | ASSRPGQGYTIY
TRBV7-9 | TRBD1 | ASSSRDRDEKLF
TRBV7-9 | NA | ASSLATPLYTEAF
TRBV28 | NA | ASSLQEGMETQY
TRBV6-5 | NA | ASSLRRDSGNTIY
TRBV6-1 | NA | ASSDRQYQPQH
TRBV7-2 | NA | ASSMSVARGQETQY